This T cell receptor beta chain came from a study of spatial heterogeneity in lung cancer (dated by TCRdb to the late 2010s). Turning to the overall study: The donors were more than 65 patients from the lung TRACERx cohort who had early-stage, untreated non-small cell lung cancer. Follow-up PBMC samples were sequenced whenever available, and the median time to follow-up was roughly two years after resection. Beta-chain transcripts were consistently detected in greater numbers than alpha-chain transcripts, which likely reflects a higher abundance of beta-chain transcripts. In the raw uncorrected reads, each unique combination of TCR and UMI appeared more than ten times on average. In non-small cell lung cancer, the study quantitatively compared TCR alpha and beta repertoires across several tumor regions, matched nontumor lung, and blood. TCR repertoire features were related to nonsynonymous mutation counts determined by whole-exome sequencing of tumor tissue. Both alpha and beta chains were TCR-sequenced in 200 or so tumor regions, fewer than 80 matched nontumor lung samples and around 54 PBMC samples obtained at surgery.

Receptor amplification or capture employed 5' RACE. The instrument was a NextSeq 500. In the TCR library protocol, a unique molecular identifier was attached to each TCR cDNA molecule so that PCR and sequencing errors could be corrected. As for the authors' bioinformatics: TCR identification, UMI-based error correction and CDR3 extraction were performed with Decombinator tools. TCRs above a frequency of 2 per 1,000, corresponding to the top 1% of the tumor frequency distribution, were defined as expanded. Rényi diversity was computed with the R vegan package after subsampling each repertoire 100 times to 5,000 TCRs. CDR3 similarity networks were constructed using string-kernel similarity of amino acid triplets, with links drawn between CDR3s whose pairwise similarity was above 0.82. TCRdb's own reprocessing of the public reads used fastp at Q25 and MiXCR and kept productive beta chains. Each record represents a unique CDR3 protein, reported with the most common genes and DNA among its rows. These V and J calls derive from TCRdb rather than the authors' analysis. A total of 110,000 or so distinct CDR3 sequences appear in this sample, more than 10% of them only once. Roughly a quarter of the sample is held by the ten biggest clonotypes.

The CDR3 measures 13 amino acids from cysteine to phenylalanine. Kept here is only the CDR3 DNA, which spans 39 bases and is read in frame from base 1. V loses 6 bases of germline sequence and J loses 3 bases, and the interval between the two ends is 11 bases. Sample time point, as interpreted from the label and publication: blood at routine non-recurrence follow-up after resection. Without any cell sorting, TCR sequencing was performed on whole RNA extracted either from tumor and nontumor lung tissue or from cryopreserved PBMC samples. Only patients for whom sufficient RNA was available from at least two tumor regions were selected for TCR sequencing. The investigation overall reported the following: Confirming at a functional level the hypothesis that regional TCRs recognize regional mutations was considered to require additional single-cell paired TCR alpha and beta sequencing. Ubiquitous expanded tumor TCRs showed up in blood more often at tumor resection than at routine follow-up. Only roughly 15 patients were included in the comparisons of baseline and follow-up blood repertoires.

This clonotype came up many times. Its antigen has not been determined. No base quality information exists; no much larger clone differs at one position. This receptor chain uses TRBV12-3 or TRBV12-4 and TRBJ1-2, with no confidently assigned D gene. Sample: PBMCs, taken at follow-up. The sequence was collected from a female donor with early-stage non-small cell lung cancer. The CDR3 here reads CASRYEEHYGYTF. The bases read TGTGCCAGCAGATATGAGGAGCACTATGGCTACACCTTC.